The rows below give T cell receptor beta chains drawn from one sample of a study of blood T cell repertoires in COVID-19. Sequencing used immunoSEQ multiplex PCR; TCRdb keeps in-frame clones, though not all of them. The sample records approximately 23,000 clones, 90% being singletons. Sequenced input: peripheral blood. These receptors originate from a man between 65 and 85 years old with acute or convalescent COVID-19. Both conserved end residues are part of each CDR3. A D gene is named only where the DNA matches it firmly. Rows give clone size only sometimes, using once, few, many, or a class for an expanded clone.

abundance: NA; j_gene: TRBJ2-5; d_gene: NA; v_gene: TRBV5-1; CDR3nt: TGCGCCAGCACCCCCCGCGGGATTGGAGAGACCCAGTACTTC; CDR3aa: CASTPRGIGETQYF
abundance: NA; j_gene: TRBJ2-2; d_gene: NA; v_gene: TRBV5-6; CDR3nt: TGTGCCAGCAGCTTGTTGGCTTTAACCGGGGAGCTGTTTTTT; CDR3aa: CASSLLALTGELFF
abundance: NA; j_gene: TRBJ2-1; d_gene: NA; v_gene: TRBV6-2/TRBV6-3; CDR3nt: TGTGCCAGCAGTAGCAGGGTCTGGAACAATGAGCAGTTCTTC; CDR3aa: CASSSRVWNNEQFF
abundance: NA; j_gene: TRBJ2-7; d_gene: TRBD2; v_gene: TRBV3-1/TRBV3-2; CDR3nt: TGTGCCAGCAGCCTAGCGGGGGGGTCCTACGAGCAGTACTTC; CDR3aa: CASSLAGGSYEQYF
abundance: once; j_gene: TRBJ1-1; d_gene: TRBD1; v_gene: TRBV7-9; CDR3nt: TGTGCCAGCAGCTTCCACGGACAGGCGACGGGGCGGGGATCTGAAGCTTTCTTT; CDR3aa: CASSFHGQATGRGSEAFF
abundance: NA; j_gene: TRBJ2-7; d_gene: NA; v_gene: TRBV4-3; CDR3nt: TGCGCCAGCAGTTTTGGGCGGGGAGTCTCCTACGAGCAGTACTTC; CDR3aa: CASSFGRGVSYEQYF
abundance: NA; j_gene: TRBJ1-4; d_gene: NA; v_gene: TRBV21-1; CDR3nt: TGTGCCAGCCCTAGAAAGGGGCTCTGGGAAAAACTGTTTTTT; CDR3aa: CASPRKGLWEKLFF
abundance: NA; j_gene: TRBJ1-4; d_gene: TRBD1; v_gene: TRBV9; CDR3nt: TGTGCCAGCCAGGGGGCAGGGGCAAAACTGTTTTTT; CDR3aa: CASQGAGAKLFF
abundance: NA; j_gene: TRBJ2-1; d_gene: TRBD1; v_gene: TRBV9; CDR3nt: TGTGCCAGCAGCGCCGCCGGGACAGACTACAATGAGCAGTTCTTC; CDR3aa: CASSAAGTDYNEQFF
abundance: NA; j_gene: TRBJ2-5; d_gene: NA; v_gene: TRBV18; CDR3nt: TGTGCCAGCTCCCTATCGGCGGGCGGGGAGACCCAGTACTTC; CDR3aa: CASSLSAGGETQYF
abundance: NA; j_gene: TRBJ1-2; d_gene: NA; v_gene: TRBV19; CDR3nt: TGTGCCAGTAGCTTTACTCGAACAGGGTATGGCTACACCTTC; CDR3aa: CASSFTRTGYGYTF
abundance: NA; j_gene: TRBJ2-7; d_gene: NA; v_gene: TRBV10-3; CDR3nt: TGTGCCATCAGTGAGTCCGCCTTAGCTAGCTCCTACGAGCAGTACTTC; CDR3aa: CAISESALASSYEQYF
abundance: few; j_gene: TRBJ1-1; d_gene: NA; v_gene: TRBV11-3; CDR3nt: TGTGCCAGCAGCGACACCAACACTGAAGCTTTCTTT; CDR3aa: CASSDTNTEAFF
abundance: few; j_gene: TRBJ2-7; d_gene: TRBD2; v_gene: TRBV6-5; CDR3nt: TGTGCCAGCAGGACCGGGACTAGCGGGAGCTACGAGCAGTACTTC; CDR3aa: CASRTGTSGSYEQYF
abundance: NA; j_gene: TRBJ2-7; d_gene: NA; v_gene: TRBV7-9; CDR3nt: TGTGCCAGCAGCTTAGACACCAAAGGAGGCTACGAGCAGTACTTC; CDR3aa: CASSLDTKGGYEQYF
abundance: NA; j_gene: TRBJ1-5; d_gene: NA; v_gene: TRBV6-5; CDR3nt: TGTGCCAGCCGTAGGTCGGACAATACCAATCAGCCCCAGCATTTT; CDR3aa: CASRRSDNTNQPQHF
abundance: NA; j_gene: TRBJ2-7; d_gene: TRBD1; v_gene: TRBV5-1; CDR3nt: TGCGCCAGCAGCTGGGACAGGTCTGAGCAGTACTTC; CDR3aa: CASSWDRSEQYF
abundance: NA; j_gene: TRBJ2-5; d_gene: TRBD2; v_gene: TRBV7-9; CDR3nt: TGTGCCAGCAGCCCCGGGGGGAGGGAGACCCAGTACTTC; CDR3aa: CASSPGGRETQYF
abundance: NA; j_gene: TRBJ1-6; d_gene: TRBD1; v_gene: TRBV6-5; CDR3nt: TGTGCCAGCAGTTACAAGCGACAGGGGTTCTCACCCCTCCACTTT; CDR3aa: CASSYKRQGFSPLHF
abundance: NA; j_gene: TRBJ2-2; d_gene: TRBD1; v_gene: TRBV9; CDR3nt: TGTGCCAGCAGCCCGTGGACAGGGGGACGAACCGGGGAGCTGTTTTTT; CDR3aa: CASSPWTGGRTGELFF
abundance: NA; j_gene: TRBJ1-1; d_gene: NA; v_gene: TRBV29-1; CDR3nt: TGCAGCGTTGACGGGGGTAGCACTGAAGCTTTCTTT; CDR3aa: CSVDGGSTEAFF
abundance: NA; j_gene: TRBJ1-5; d_gene: TRBD1; v_gene: TRBV19; CDR3nt: TGTGCCAGTAGTAAGGGACAGGAGCGGGGCAATCAGCCCCAGCATTTT; CDR3aa: CASSKGQERGNQPQHF
abundance: NA; j_gene: TRBJ1-2; d_gene: NA; v_gene: TRBV21-1; CDR3nt: TGTGCCAGCAGCCGGATAACACAGGGGGCGAACTATGGCTACACCTTC; CDR3aa: CASSRITQGANYGYTF
abundance: NA; j_gene: TRBJ2-7; d_gene: TRBD1; v_gene: TRBV7-2; CDR3nt: TGTGCCAGCAGCACCCAATCGGACAGGCCCTACGAGCAGTACTTC; CDR3aa: CASSTQSDRPYEQYF
abundance: NA; j_gene: TRBJ2-1; d_gene: NA; v_gene: TRBV19; CDR3nt: TGTGCCAGTAGGCTCTCGACTAGCTACAATGAGCAGTTCTTC; CDR3aa: CASRLSTSYNEQFF
abundance: NA; j_gene: TRBJ2-1; d_gene: NA; v_gene: TRBV18; CDR3nt: TGTGCCAGCTCACCCCGCAGGGATGGAGAGCAGTTCTTC; CDR3aa: CASSPRRDGEQFF
abundance: NA; j_gene: TRBJ2-7; d_gene: NA; v_gene: TRBV4-3; CDR3nt: TGCGCCAGCAGCCAAGTAGGACTCAAGCCAAGCTCCTACGAGCAGTACTTC; CDR3aa: CASSQVGLKPSSYEQYF
abundance: NA; j_gene: TRBJ2-7; d_gene: NA; v_gene: TRBV5-4; CDR3nt: TGTGCCAGCAGCTGGGACGGGGGAGCCTACGAGCAGTACTTC; CDR3aa: CASSWDGGAYEQYF
abundance: NA; j_gene: TRBJ1-5; d_gene: NA; v_gene: TRBV18; CDR3nt: TGTGCCAGCTCACCCGCATCCGGGGGTAGTCAGCCCCAGCATTTT; CDR3aa: CASSPASGGSQPQHF
abundance: NA; j_gene: TRBJ1-1; d_gene: NA; v_gene: TRBV12-2; CDR3nt: TGTGCAAGTCGCTTAGGTGGGACAGTGAACACTGAAGCTTTCTTT; CDR3aa: CASRLGGTVNTEAFF
abundance: NA; j_gene: TRBJ1-6; d_gene: TRBD1; v_gene: TRBV13; CDR3nt: TGTGCCAGCAGCTCGGGACAGGAGAGTTCACCCCTCCACTTT; CDR3aa: CASSSGQESSPLHF
abundance: NA; j_gene: TRBJ1-2; d_gene: TRBD1; v_gene: TRBV28; CDR3nt: TGTGCCAGCAGCGACAGGGTGGGCTACACCTTC; CDR3aa: CASSDRVGYTF
abundance: NA; j_gene: TRBJ1-1; d_gene: NA; v_gene: TRBV19; CDR3nt: TGTGCCAGTAGCCATTTGACAGGCCACACTGAAGCTTTCTTT; CDR3aa: CASSHLTGHTEAFF
abundance: NA; j_gene: TRBJ1-3; d_gene: TRBD1; v_gene: TRBV19; CDR3nt: TGTGCCAGTAGGCCGACAGGGGGCTTAGTCTCTGGAAACACCATATATTTT; CDR3aa: CASRPTGGLVSGNTIYF
abundance: NA; j_gene: TRBJ2-7; d_gene: TRBD1; v_gene: TRBV9; CDR3nt: TGTGCCAGCAGCGTGGACAGGGGGCCCTACGAGCAGTACTTC; CDR3aa: CASSVDRGPYEQYF